The TCR beta chain under discussion was sequenced for a study of identical twins. Study-wide points: Invariant populations such as MAIT and iNKT cells could partly muddle zero-insertion analyses. Models underestimated how often monozygotic twins shared out-of-frame TCR alpha.

V dropped 3 bases and J dropped 5; count of bases not matched to a gene: 9. The germline V gene encodes CDR1 DFQATT and CDR2 SNEGSKA (reference sequence). The CDR3 is 14 amino acids. TCRdb independently ran MiXCR on the 5' RACE reads; one entry per CDR3 protein. The profile shows fewer than 250,000 distinct CDR3 sequences, approximately 16% of them singletons. About this clonotype itself: Its target is unknown.

These same data were also listed under a study on T cells expressing NK-cell markers. This second report adds: Among the eight sequenced donors, seven tested HCMV-seropositive and one tested seronegative. Five or six of the donors carried dominant NKG2C+ clonotypes that took up about 1.0-8% of their CD8+ T cells.

V and J are TRBV20-1 and TRBJ2-7; TRBD1 matches at 8 bases. This receptor was identified in a woman between 18 and 30 years old in good health. Input material: CD8+ T cells sorted from blood. The CDR3, as DNA: TGCAGTGCTAGGGACCGACAGGGGCTCCACGAGCAGTACTTC. This sequence encodes CSARDRQGLHEQYF.